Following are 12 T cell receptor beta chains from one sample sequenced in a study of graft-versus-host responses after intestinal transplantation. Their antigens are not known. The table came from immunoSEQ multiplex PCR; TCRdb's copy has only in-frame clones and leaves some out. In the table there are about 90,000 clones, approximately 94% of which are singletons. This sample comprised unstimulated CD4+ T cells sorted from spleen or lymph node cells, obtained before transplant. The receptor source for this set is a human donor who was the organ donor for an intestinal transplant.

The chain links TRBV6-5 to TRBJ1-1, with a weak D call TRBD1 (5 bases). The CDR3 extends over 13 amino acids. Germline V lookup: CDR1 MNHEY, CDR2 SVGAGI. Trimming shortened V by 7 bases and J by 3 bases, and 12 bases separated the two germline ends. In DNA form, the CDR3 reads TGTGCCAGCAAAAATAAGGGGTACACTGAAGCTTTCTTT. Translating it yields CASKNKGYTEAFF.

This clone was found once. The CDR3 region has the DNA TGTGCCAGCGATTCCGGGGAGGGGTTTACTGAAGCTTTCTTT. It yields the protein CASDSGEGFTEAFF. The chain is built from TRBV6-5 and TRBJ1-1, with D perhaps TRBD1 (5 bases). V lost 8 bases, J lost 5 bases, and 18 bases lay in between. The CDR3 contains 14 residues. Germline CDR1 MNHEY, CDR2 SVGAGI.

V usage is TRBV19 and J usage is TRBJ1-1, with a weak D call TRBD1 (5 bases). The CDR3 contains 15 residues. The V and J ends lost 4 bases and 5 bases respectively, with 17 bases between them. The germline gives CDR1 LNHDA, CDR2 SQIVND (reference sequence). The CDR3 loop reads CASSRLDKMGTEAFF. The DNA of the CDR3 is TGTGCCAGTAGTAGGTTGGACAAGATGGGAACTGAAGCTTTCTTT.

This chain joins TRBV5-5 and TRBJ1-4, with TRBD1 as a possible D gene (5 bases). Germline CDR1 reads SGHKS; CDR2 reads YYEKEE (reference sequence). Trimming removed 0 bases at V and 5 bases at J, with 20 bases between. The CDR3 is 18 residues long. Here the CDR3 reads CASSLVGTARPTNEKLFF. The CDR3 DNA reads TGTGCCAGCAGCTTGGTGGGGACCGCTCGTCCGACAAATGAAAAACTGTTTTTT.

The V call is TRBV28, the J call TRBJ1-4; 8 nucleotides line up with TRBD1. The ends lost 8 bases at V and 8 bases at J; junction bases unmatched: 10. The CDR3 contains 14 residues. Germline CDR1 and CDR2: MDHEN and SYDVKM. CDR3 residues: CASGTTGVREKLFF. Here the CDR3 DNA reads TGTGCCAGCGGGACGACAGGGGTCAGGGAAAAACTGTTTTTT.

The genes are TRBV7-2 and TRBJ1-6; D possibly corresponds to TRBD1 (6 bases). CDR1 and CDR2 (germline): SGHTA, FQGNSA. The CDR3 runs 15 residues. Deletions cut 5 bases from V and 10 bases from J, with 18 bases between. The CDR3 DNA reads TGTGCCAGCAGCCCCACTGCAGGGGTAGGCTCACCCCTCCACTTT. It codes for CASSPTAGVGSPLHF.

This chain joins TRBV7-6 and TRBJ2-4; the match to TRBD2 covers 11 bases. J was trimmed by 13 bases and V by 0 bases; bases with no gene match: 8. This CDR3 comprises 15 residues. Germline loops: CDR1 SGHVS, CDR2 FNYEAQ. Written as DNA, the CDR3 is TGTGCCAGCAGCTTAGCGCCCGACCCTAGCGGGGGGCAGTACTTC. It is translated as CASSLAPDPSGGQYF.

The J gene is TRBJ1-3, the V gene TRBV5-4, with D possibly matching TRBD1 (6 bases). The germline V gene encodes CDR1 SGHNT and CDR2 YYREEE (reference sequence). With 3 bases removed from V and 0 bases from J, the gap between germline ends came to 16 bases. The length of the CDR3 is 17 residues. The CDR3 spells CASSSDRGASSGNTIYF. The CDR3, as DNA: TGTGCCAGCAGCTCGGATCGGGGGGCTAGCTCTGGAAACACCATATATTTT.

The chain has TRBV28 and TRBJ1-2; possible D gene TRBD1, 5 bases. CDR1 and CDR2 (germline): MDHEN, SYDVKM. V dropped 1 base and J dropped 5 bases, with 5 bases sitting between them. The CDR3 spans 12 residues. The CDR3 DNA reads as TGTGCCAGCAGTTTATCAGGGTATGGCTACACCTTC. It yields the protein CASSLSGYGYTF.

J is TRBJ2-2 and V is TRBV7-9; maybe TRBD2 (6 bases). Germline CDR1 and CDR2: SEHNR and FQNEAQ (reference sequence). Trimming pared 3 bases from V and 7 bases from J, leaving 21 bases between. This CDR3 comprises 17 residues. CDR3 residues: CASSFLLAQRPNGELFF. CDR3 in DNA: TGTGCCAGCAGCTTCCTACTAGCTCAACGTCCCAACGGGGAGCTGTTTTTT. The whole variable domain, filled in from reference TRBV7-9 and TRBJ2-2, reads DTGVSQNPRHKITKRGQNVTFRCDPISEHNRLYWYRQTLGQGPEFLTYFQNEAQLEKSRLLSDRFSAERPKGSFSTLEIQRTEQGDSAMYLCASSFLLAQRPNGELFFGEGSRLTVL.

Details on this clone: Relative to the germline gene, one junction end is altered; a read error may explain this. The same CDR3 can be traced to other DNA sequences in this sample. CDR3 in DNA: TGTGCCATCAGGCCTCGGGAGTCCGGCTATGGTTACACCTTC. Amino acid sequence: CAIRPRESGYGYTF. The chain couples TRBV10-3 to TRBJ1-2; no firm D call. The CDR3 is 14 amino acids. The germline V gene encodes CDR1 ENHRY and CDR2 SYGVKD.

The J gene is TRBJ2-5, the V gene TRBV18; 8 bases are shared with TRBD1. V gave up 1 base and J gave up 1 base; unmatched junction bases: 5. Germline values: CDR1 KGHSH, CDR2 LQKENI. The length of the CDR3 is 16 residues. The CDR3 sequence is CASSPRAGQVQETQYF. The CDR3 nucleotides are TGTGCCAGCTCACCACGCGCGGGACAGGTCCAAGAGACCCAGTACTTC. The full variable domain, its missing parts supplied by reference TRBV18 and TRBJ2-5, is NAGVMQNPRHLVRRRGQEARLRCSPMKGHSHVYWYRQLPEEGLKFMVYLQKENIIDESGMPKERFSAEFPKEGPSILRIQQVVRGDSAAYFCASSPRAGQVQETQYFGPGTRLLVL.